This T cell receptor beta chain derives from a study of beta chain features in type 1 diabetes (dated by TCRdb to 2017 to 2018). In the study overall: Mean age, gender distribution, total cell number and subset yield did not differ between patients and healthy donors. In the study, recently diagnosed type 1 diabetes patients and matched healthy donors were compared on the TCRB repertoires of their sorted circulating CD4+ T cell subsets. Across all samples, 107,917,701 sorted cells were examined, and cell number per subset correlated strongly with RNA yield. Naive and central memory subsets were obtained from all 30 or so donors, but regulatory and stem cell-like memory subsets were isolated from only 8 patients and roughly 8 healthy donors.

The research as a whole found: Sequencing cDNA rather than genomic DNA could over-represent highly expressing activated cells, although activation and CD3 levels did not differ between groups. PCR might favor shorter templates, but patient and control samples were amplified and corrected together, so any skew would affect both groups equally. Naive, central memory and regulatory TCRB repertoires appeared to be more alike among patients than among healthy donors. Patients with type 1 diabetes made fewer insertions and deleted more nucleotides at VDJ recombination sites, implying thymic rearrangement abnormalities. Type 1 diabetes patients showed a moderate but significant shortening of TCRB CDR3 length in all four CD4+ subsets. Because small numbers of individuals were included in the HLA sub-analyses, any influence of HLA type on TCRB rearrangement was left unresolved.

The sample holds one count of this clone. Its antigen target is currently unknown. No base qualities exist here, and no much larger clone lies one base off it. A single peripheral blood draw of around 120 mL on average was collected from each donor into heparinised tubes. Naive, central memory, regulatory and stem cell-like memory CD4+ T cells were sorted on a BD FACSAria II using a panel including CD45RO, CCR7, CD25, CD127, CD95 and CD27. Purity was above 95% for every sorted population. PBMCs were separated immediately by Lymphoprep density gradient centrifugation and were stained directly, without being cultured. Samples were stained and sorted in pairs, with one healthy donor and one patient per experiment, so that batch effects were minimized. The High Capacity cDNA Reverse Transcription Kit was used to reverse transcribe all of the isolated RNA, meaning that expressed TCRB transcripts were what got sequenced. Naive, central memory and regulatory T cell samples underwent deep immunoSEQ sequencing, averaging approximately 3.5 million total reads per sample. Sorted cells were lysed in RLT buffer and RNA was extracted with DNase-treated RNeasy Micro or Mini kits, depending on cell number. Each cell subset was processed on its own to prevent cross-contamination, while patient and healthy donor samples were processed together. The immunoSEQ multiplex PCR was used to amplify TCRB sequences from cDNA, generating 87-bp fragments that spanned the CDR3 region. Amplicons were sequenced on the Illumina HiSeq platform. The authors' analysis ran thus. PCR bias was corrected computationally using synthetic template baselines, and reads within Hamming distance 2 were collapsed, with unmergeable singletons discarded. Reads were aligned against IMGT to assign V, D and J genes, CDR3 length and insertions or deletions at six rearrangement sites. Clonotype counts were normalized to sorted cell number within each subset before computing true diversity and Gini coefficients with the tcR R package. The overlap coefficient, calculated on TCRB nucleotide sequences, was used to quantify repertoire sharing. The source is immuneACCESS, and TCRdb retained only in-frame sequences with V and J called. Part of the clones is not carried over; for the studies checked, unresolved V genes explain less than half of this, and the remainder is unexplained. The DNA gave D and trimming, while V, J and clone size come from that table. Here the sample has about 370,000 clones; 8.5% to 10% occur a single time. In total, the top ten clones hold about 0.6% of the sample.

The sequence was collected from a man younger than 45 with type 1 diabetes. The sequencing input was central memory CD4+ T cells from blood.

The nucleotides read TGTGCCAGCAGCTTAGCGCCTTCTGCAATCGGGATACGTCAAGAGACCCAGTACTTC. Its protein product is CASSLAPSAIGIRQETQYF. This sequence uses TRBV7-2 and TRBJ2-5, and TRBD2 may be the D gene, going by 5 matching bases. CDR1 and CDR2, per the germline V gene, are SGHTA and FQGNSA. V is clipped by 0 bases and J by 2 bases, and the sequence between their germline boundaries is 22 bases long. The CDR3 measures 19 amino acids from cysteine to phenylalanine. Only the CDR3 part of the read is kept: 57 bases, read in frame from the first base.